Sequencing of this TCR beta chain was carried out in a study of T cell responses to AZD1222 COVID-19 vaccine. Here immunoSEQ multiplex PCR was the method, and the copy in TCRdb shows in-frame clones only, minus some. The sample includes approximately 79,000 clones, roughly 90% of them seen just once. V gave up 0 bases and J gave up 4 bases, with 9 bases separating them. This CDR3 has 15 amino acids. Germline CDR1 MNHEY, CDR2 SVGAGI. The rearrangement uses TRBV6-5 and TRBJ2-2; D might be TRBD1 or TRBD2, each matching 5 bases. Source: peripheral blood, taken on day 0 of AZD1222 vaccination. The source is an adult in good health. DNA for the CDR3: TGTGCCAGCAGTTACTCGTGGGGGAGCACCGGGGAGCTGTTTTTT. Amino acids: CASSYSWGSTGELFF.